The 18 T cell receptor beta chains in this list originate from one sample, sequenced in a study of early T cells in non-severe SARS-CoV-2 infection. MiXCR, run by TCRdb on the 5' RACE reads, gives a single entry per CDR3 protein. The sample records under 70,000 distinct CDR3 sequences, around 14% being singletons. The sequenced sample was whole blood, obtained at baseline. These TCRs come from an adult who was a healthcare worker with PCR-confirmed SARS-CoV-2 infection or an uninfected control (not recorded which).

This clonotype turned up a few times. The chain combines TRBV27 with TRBJ2-7; 7 nucleotides match TRBD2. CDR3 length: 14 residues. Germline-derived CDR1 and CDR2 are MNHEY and SMNVEV (reference sequence). J was trimmed by 5 bases and V by 8 bases; bases with no gene match: 12. The CDR3 bases are TGTGCCAGCCGCGGACTAGGGACGGGAAACGAGCAGTACTTC. Protein product: CASRGLGTGNEQYF.

CDR3 in DNA: TGTGCCAGCAGCCCAAGTACCGGACAACAGAACATTCAGTACTTC. It specifies CASSPSTGQQNIQYF. The rearrangement links TRBV3-1 to TRBJ2-4; maybe TRBD1 (5 bases). Germline V gives CDR1 LGHDT, CDR2 YNNKEL (reference sequence). The V gene lost 4 bases and the J gene lost 7 bases, with 17 bases spanning the gap. There are 15 residues in the CDR3.

The chain employs TRBV3-1 and TRBJ2-2, with D hard to call. There are 15 residues in the CDR3. CDR1 and CDR2 from the germline V gene are LGHDT and YNNKEL (reference sequence). V was cut by 0 bases and J by 6 bases, with 11 bases left in between. The CDR3, as DNA: TGTGCCAGCAGCCAAGACCCCGGACCGTCCGGGGAGCTGTTTTTT. Translated: CASSQDPGPSGELFF. The variable domain in full, with the rest retrieved from reference TRBV3-1 and TRBJ2-2, is DTAVSQTPKYLVTQMGNDKSIKCEQNLGHDTMYWYKQDSKKFLKIMFSYNNKELIINETVPNRFSPKSPDKAHLNLHINSLELGDSAVYFCASSQDPGPSGELFFGEGSRLTVL.

The CDR3 here is CASSPRTQGGGYTF. The CDR3 DNA follows: TGTGCCAGCAGCCCCCGGACCCAAGGAGGGGGCTACACCTTC. J is TRBJ1-2 and V is TRBV14; D is unclear. Trimming took off 4 bases at V and 8 bases at J, with 17 bases between the two ends. Per the germline V gene, CDR1 is SGHDN and CDR2 is FVKESK. The CDR3 has 14 amino acids. Combining the CDR3 with reference TRBV14 and TRBJ1-2 gives the whole variable domain EAGVTQFPSHSVIEKGQTVTLRCDPISGHDNLYWYRRVMGKEIKFLLHFVKESKQDESGMPNNRFLAERTGGTYSTLKVQPAELEDSGVYFCASSPRTQGGGYTFGSGTRLTVV.

At least ten counts were recorded for this clonotype. The chain combines TRBV7-3 with TRBJ2-2; D uncertain. The CDR3 length is 15 residues. V was trimmed by 5 bases and J by 1 base, leaving 11 bases between them. CDR1 is SGHTA and CDR2 is FQGTGA in the germline V gene. The CDR3 sequence is CASSPPGGNTGELFF. The CDR3 coding sequence is TGTGCCAGCAGCCCCCCCGGCGGGAACACCGGGGAGCTGTTTTTT.

This chain joins TRBV19 and TRBJ2-5; 10 positions match TRBD2. CDR3 length: 14 amino acids. Losses at the gene ends were 3 bases for V and 9 bases for J; bases not matched to a gene: 7. The germline V gene has CDR1 LNHDA and CDR2 SQIVND (reference sequence). CDR3 region: CASSIRLAGVAQYF. CDR3 DNA: TGTGCCAGTAGTATCCGGCTAGCGGGAGTGGCCCAGTACTTC. The whole variable domain, remainder taken from reference TRBV19 and TRBJ2-5, is DGGITQSPKYLFRKEGQNVTLSCEQNLNHDAMYWYRQDPGQGLRLIYYSQIVNDFQKGDIAEGYSVSREKKESFPLTVTSAQKNPTAFYLCASSIRLAGVAQYFGPGTRLLVL.

This clonotype was counted between two and nine times. V gene TRBV11-2 combines with J gene TRBJ1-6; a weak D match, TRBD1 (6 bases). This CDR3 comprises 13 residues. Deletions cut 0 bases from V and 19 bases from J, with 16 bases between. The V gene's germline CDR1 is SGHAT and CDR2 FQNNGV. CDR3 residues: CASSLDLGQHQHF. CDR3 DNA: TGTGCCAGCAGCTTAGATTTAGGACAGCATCAACACTTT. Full variable domain (remainder filled in from reference TRBV11-2 and TRBJ1-6): EAGVAQSPRYKIIEKRQSVAFWCNPISGHATLYWYQQILGQGPKLLIQFQNNGVVDDSQLPKDRFSAERLKGVDSTLKIQPAKLEDSAVYLCASSLDLGQHQHFGNGTRLTVT.

The rearrangement links TRBV7-2 to TRBJ2-7, with D tentatively TRBD1 (6 bases). This CDR3 is built from 15 residues. The V gene lost 5 bases and the J gene lost 1 base, with 15 bases spanning the gap. Germline V lookup: CDR1 SGHTA, CDR2 FQGNSA. CDR3 protein: CASSPRDIGSYEQYF. Written as DNA, the CDR3 is TGTGCCAGCAGCCCACGGGACATTGGGTCCTACGAGCAGTACTTC.

This chain joins TRBV2 and TRBJ2-6; D not certain. The CDR3 consists of 13 residues. CDR1 is SNHLY, CDR2 FYNNEI, per germline. V lost 8 bases and J lost 0, with 5 bases in between. CDR3 loop: CASYDSGANVLTF. The DNA of the CDR3 is TGTGCCAGCTACGACTCTGGGGCCAACGTCCTGACTTTC. Based on the CDR3 plus reference TRBV2 and TRBJ2-6, the full variable domain is EPEVTQTPSHQVTQMGQEVILRCVPISNHLYFYWYRQILGQKVEFLVSFYNNEISEKSEIFDDQFSVERPDGSNFTLKIRSTKLEDSAMYFCASYDSGANVLTFGAGSRLTVL.

This clonotype was seen repeatedly, ten times or more. The rearrangement joins TRBV11-2 to TRBJ2-3, with D uncertain. The germline V gene has CDR1 SGHAT and CDR2 FQNNGV. The CDR3 runs 14 residues. V was clipped by 4 bases and J by 2 bases, with 10 bases between them. The CDR3 region is CASSSRYITDTQYF. As DNA, the CDR3 is TGTGCCAGCAGCTCACGTTACATCACAGATACGCAGTATTTT.

Many counts were recorded for this clonotype. This sequence joins TRBV29-1 and TRBJ2-2; a weak D match, TRBD2 (6 bases). Germline CDR1 SQVTM, CDR2 ANQGSEA. CDR3 length: 14 residues. V shed 5 bases and J shed 6 bases, with 16 bases lying between them. CDR3 DNA: TGCAGCGTTCGGGACGGCGCTAGCGCCGGGGAGCTGTTTTTT. Translating gives CSVRDGASAGELFF.

The CDR3 DNA reads as TGTGCCAGCAGCCAAGGACAGAACACCGGGGAGCTGTTTTTT. Translated, it gives CASSQGQNTGELFF. The V gene is TRBV14, the J gene TRBJ2-2; the D is unclear. Trimming left V 1 base short and J 1 base short, with 4 bases between. The CDR3 runs 14 residues. Germline-derived CDR1 and CDR2 are SGHDN and FVKESK.

This clonotype occurred a few times. The rearrangement joins TRBV7-3 to TRBJ2-1; D is perhaps TRBD2 (5 bases). CDR3 length: 17 amino acids. V lost 5 bases to trimming and J lost 0 bases, with 17 bases between them. Germline lookup yields CDR1 SGHTA and CDR2 FQGTGA. In DNA form, the CDR3 reads TGTGCCAGCAGCCTCATGGGCGGAGGAAGCTCCTACAATGAGCAGTTCTTC. Amino acids: CASSLMGGGSSYNEQFF.

This clonotype was seen ten or more times. This sequence joins TRBV6-6 and TRBJ1-1; D is uncertain. Deletions cut 5 bases from V and 6 bases from J, with 10 bases between. This CDR3 has 12 residues. Germline V gene sequence: CDR1 MNHNY, CDR2 SVGAGI (reference sequence). CDR3 protein: CASSTPRAEAFF. As DNA, the CDR3 is TGTGCCAGCAGTACACCAAGGGCTGAAGCTTTCTTT.

The sample holds many counts of this clonotype. This chain uses TRBV6-6 with TRBJ2-5; D is ambiguous. This CDR3 contains 11 residues. Germline V gives CDR1 MNHNY, CDR2 SVGAGI (reference sequence). Trimming removed 6 bases from V and 4 bases from J, with 6 bases in between. CDR3 DNA sequence: TGTGCCAGCAGGCGAGTAGAGACCCAGTACTTC. It specifies CASRRVETQYF.

The genes are TRBV12-3 or TRBV12-4 and TRBJ1-2; 7 positions match TRBD1. Trimming removed 1 base from V and 6 bases from J; junction bases left unmatched: 8. The CDR3 runs to 15 residues. The CDR3 loop is CASSLVNRGSNGYTF. In nucleotides, the CDR3 is TGTGCCAGCAGTTTAGTCAACAGGGGTTCTAATGGCTACACCTTC.

The genes are TRBV5-1 and TRBJ2-1; 8 bases align to TRBD2. This CDR3 spans 16 amino acids. The V gene's germline CDR1 is SGHRS and CDR2 YFSETQ. V was pared by 5 bases and J by 5 bases, with 12 bases of the junction left unmatched. The CDR3, as DNA: TGCGCCAGCAGGAGAGCGGGAGCAAGATCCCACAATGAGCAGTTCTTC. It translates to CASRRAGARSHNEQFF.

This chain joins TRBV20-1 and TRBJ2-1, with TRBD2 as a possible D gene (5 bases). In germline, CDR1 is DFQATT, CDR2 SNEGSKA (reference sequence). V dropped 3 bases and J dropped 1 base, with 13 bases sitting between them. The CDR3 runs to 15 residues. The DNA for the CDR3 is TGCAGTGCTAGCCGGACTCTGGGGTCCTACAATGAGCAGTTCTTC. The encoded protein is CSASRTLGSYNEQFF.